This TCR beta chain is from a study of blood T cells in healthy people across ages. Study-wide context: For every two T cells, template switching captured about one barcoded beta molecule.

V lost 9 bases and J lost 8, with 22 bases in between. This CDR3 is built from 14 residues. The germline CDR1 and CDR2 sequences are SGHTA and FQGTGA. General study points: Unknown donor CMV status possibly confounded expanded clonotype changes.

The sample holds a few counts of this clonotype. Its antigen is undetermined. Through a sample-barcoded 5' primer and a J-beta primer mix, a second PCR was run for roughly 7 to 11 cycles. TCRdb passed the 5' RACE reads through MiXCR, listing each CDR3 protein once. The table records about a million distinct CDR3 sequences, roughly 50% of them present only once. Sequencing input: blood. V gene TRBV7-3 combines with J gene TRBJ1-2, with D perhaps matching TRBD1 (6 bases). The receptor comes from a woman in her fifties or sixties in good health. The CDR3 nucleotides read TGTGCCAGAAACACGGAGGGGGTTTCACGGGGCTACACCTTC. Translated: CARNTEGVSRGYTF.